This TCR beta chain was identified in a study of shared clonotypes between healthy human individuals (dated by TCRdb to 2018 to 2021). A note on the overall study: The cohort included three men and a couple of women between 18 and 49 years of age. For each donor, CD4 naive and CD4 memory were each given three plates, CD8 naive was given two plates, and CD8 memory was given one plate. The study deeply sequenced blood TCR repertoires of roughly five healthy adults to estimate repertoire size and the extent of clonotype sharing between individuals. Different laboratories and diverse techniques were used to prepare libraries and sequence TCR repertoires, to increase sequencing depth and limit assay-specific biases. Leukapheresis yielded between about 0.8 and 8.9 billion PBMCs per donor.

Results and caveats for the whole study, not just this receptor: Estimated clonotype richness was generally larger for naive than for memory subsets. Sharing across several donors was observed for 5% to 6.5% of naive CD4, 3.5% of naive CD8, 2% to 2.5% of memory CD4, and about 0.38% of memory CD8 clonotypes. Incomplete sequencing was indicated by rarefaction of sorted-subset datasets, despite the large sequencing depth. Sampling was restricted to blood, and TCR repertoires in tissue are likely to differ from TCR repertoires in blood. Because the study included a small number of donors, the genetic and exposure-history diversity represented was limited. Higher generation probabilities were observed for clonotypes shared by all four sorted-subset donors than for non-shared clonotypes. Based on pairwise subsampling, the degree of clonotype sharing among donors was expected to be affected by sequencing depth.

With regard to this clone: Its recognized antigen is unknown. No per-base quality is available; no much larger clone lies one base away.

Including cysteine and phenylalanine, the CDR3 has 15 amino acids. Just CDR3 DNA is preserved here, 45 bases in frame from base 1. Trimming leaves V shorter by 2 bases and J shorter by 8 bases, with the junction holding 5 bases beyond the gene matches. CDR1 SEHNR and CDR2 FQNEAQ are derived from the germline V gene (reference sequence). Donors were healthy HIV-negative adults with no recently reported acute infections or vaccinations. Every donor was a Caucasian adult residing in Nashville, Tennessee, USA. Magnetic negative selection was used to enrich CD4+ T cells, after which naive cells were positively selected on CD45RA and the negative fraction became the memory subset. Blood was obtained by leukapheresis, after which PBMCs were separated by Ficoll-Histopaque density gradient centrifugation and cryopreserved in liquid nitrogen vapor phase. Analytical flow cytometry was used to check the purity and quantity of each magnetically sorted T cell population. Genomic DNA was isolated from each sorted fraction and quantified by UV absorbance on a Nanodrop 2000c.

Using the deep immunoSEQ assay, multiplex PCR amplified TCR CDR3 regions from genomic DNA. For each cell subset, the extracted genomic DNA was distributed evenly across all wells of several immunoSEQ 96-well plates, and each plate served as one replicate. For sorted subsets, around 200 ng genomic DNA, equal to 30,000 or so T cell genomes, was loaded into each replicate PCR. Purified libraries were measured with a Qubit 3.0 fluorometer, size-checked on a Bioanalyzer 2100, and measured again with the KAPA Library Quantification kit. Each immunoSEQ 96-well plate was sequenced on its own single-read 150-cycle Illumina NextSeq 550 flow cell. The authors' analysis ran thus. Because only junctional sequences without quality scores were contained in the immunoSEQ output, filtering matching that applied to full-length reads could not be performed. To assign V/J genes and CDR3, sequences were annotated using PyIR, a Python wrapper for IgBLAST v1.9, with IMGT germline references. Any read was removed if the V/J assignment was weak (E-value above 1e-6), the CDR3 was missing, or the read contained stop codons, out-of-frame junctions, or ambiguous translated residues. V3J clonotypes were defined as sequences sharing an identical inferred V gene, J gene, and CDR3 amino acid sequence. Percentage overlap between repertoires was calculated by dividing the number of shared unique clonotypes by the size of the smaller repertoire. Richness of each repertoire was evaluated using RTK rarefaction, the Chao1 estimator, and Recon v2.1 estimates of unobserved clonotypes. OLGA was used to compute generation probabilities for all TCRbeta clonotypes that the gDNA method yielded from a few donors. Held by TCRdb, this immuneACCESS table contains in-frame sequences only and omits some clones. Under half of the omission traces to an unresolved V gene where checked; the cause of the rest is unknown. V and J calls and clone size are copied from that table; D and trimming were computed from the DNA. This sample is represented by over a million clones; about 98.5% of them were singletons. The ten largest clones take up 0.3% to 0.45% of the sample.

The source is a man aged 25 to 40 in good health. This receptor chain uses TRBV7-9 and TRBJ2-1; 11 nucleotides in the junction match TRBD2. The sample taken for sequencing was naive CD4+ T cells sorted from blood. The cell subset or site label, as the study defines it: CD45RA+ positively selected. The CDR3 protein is CASSLTSGSGYEQFF. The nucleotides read TGTGCCAGCAGCTTAACTAGCGGGAGCGGTTATGAGCAGTTCTTC.